Shown below are 23 T cell receptor beta chains from a single sample sequenced in a study of T cell repertoires in cytomegalovirus infection. TCRdb recomputed calls from the reads with MiXCR, one row per CDR3 protein. Of 25,000 to 35,000 distinct CDR3 sequences listed, about 20% are singletons. What these receptors recognize is not known. The source material was CD8+ T cells from cultured PBMCs, sampled from culture after CMV antigen stimulation. The receptor source for this set is a human donor in good health (CMV status not recorded). Some clones in this sample may be carry-over from other donors' samples.

The V gene is TRBV5-1, the J gene TRBJ2-6; D is uncertain. The CDR3 sequence is 16 residues long. V was cut by 4 bases and J by 0 bases, with 11 bases left in between. Germline V gene sequence: CDR1 SGHRS, CDR2 YFSETQ. CDR3 bases: TGCGCCAGCAGCCCCCCTCGCCGCTCTGGGGCCAACGTCCTGACTTTC. Protein sequence: CASSPPRRSGANVLTF.

CDR3 region: CASSDRAGWDSPLHF. As DNA, the CDR3 is TGTGCCAGCAGCGACAGGGCGGGGTGGGATTCACCCCTCCACTTT. This chain joins TRBV27 and TRBJ1-6, with 7 bases fitting TRBD1. The CDR3 length is 15 residues. CDR1 is MNHEY, CDR2 SMNVEV, per germline (reference sequence). V lost 6 bases, J lost 8 bases, and 10 bases stayed unmatched.

The gene calls are TRBV20-1 and TRBJ1-5; tentatively, D is TRBD1 (5 bases). V was shortened by 1 base and J by 2 bases, with 12 bases between the two germline ends. Germline CDR1 is DFQATT and CDR2 is SNEGSKA (reference sequence). The CDR3 length is 15 residues. CDR3 sequence (DNA): TGCAGTGCTAGAGCTAGGGGTATTGGCAATCAGCCCCAGCATTTT. It encodes CSARARGIGNQPQHF.

The chain recombines TRBV4-3 with TRBJ2-1; 12 bases map to TRBD2. The CDR3 contains 16 residues. With 4 bases clipped from V and 9 bases from J, the junction kept 10 bases outside the gene matches. CDR1 and CDR2 (germline): LGHNA, YSLEER. The CDR3, as DNA: TGCGCCAGCAGCCGACTGGCTAGCGGGGGGGCGAGTGAGCAGTTCTTC. Amino acid sequence: CASSRLASGGASEQFF.

J is TRBJ1-1 and V is TRBV27, with 8 bases that match TRBD1. Germline assignment: CDR1 MNHEY and CDR2 SMNVEV (reference sequence). V lost 5 bases to trimming and J lost 5 bases; unmatched junction nucleotides: 7. The CDR3 covers 14 residues. CDR3 in DNA: TGTGCCAGCAGTCCGCGACAGGGGAGAACTGAAGCTTTCTTT. Amino acids: CASSPRQGRTEAFF.

This clonotype was detected only a few times. The chain recombines TRBV7-6 with TRBJ2-1; D gene uncertain. Germline V gene lookup returns CDR1 SGHVS and CDR2 FNYEAQ. The CDR3 has 15 amino acids. The V and J ends lost 0 bases and 8 bases respectively, with 14 bases between them. CDR3 region: CASSLAGFPAHEQFF. For the CDR3, the DNA is TGTGCCAGCAGCTTAGCGGGCTTCCCGGCCCATGAGCAGTTCTTC.

The chain couples TRBV9 to TRBJ2-2; D gene unclear. The CDR3 is 14 amino acids. Germline CDR1 SGDLS, CDR2 YYNGEE. V lost 1 base and J 6 bases, leaving 10 bases between the germline ends. CDR3 residues: CASSVRNDPGELFF. CDR3 sequence (DNA): TGTGCCAGCAGCGTACGCAACGACCCCGGGGAGCTGTTTTTT.

V gene TRBV6-1 combines with J gene TRBJ1-2; no reliable D call. Germline values: CDR1 MNHNS, CDR2 SASEGT. The CDR3 is made up of 13 amino acids. The V end lost 7 bases, the J end lost 3 bases, and 12 bases lay between the germline ends. This CDR3 reads CASKPNWDYGYTF. The CDR3 coding sequence is TGTGCCAGCAAGCCTAATTGGGACTATGGCTACACCTTC.

The genes are TRBV6-1 and TRBJ1-2; D is ambiguous. The CDR3 loop spans 15 amino acids. The germline gives CDR1 MNHNS, CDR2 SASEGT. V lost 5 bases to trimming and J lost 0 bases, with 13 bases between them. The CDR3 bases are TGTGCCAGCAGTACGAACAGCCATACTAACTATGGCTACACCTTC. Translated, it gives CASSTNSHTNYGYTF.

This clonotype has just a few counts. The chain combines TRBV19 with TRBJ2-4; D gene uncertain. This CDR3 contains 17 residues. Germline-derived CDR1 and CDR2 are LNHDA and SQIVND (reference sequence). V shed 4 bases and J shed 0 bases, with 16 bases lying between them. The CDR3 spells CASSTQTEMLAKNIQYF. The CDR3, as DNA: TGTGCCAGTAGTACCCAAACAGAGATGCTAGCCAAAAACATTCAGTACTTC. Variable domain in full (rest from reference TRBV19 and TRBJ2-4): DGGITQSPKYLFRKEGQNVTLSCEQNLNHDAMYWYRQDPGQGLRLIYYSQIVNDFQKGDIAEGYSVSREKKESFPLTVTSAQKNPTAFYLCASSTQTEMLAKNIQYFGAGTRLSVL.

The V gene is TRBV7-2, the J gene TRBJ2-7, with D hard to call. The CDR3 runs 14 residues. CDR1 and CDR2 (germline): SGHTA, FQGNSA. V was trimmed by 1 base and J by 7 bases, leaving 14 bases between them. Here the CDR3 reads CASSLEALTIEQYF. The DNA for the CDR3 is TGTGCCAGCAGCTTAGAGGCCCTCACGATAGAGCAGTACTTC.

The rearrangement joins TRBV7-8 to TRBJ1-1, with D perhaps matching TRBD1 (6 bases). Trimming took off 3 bases at V and 4 bases at J, with 15 bases between the two ends. The germline V gene has CDR1 SGHVS and CDR2 FQNEAQ. This CDR3 has 15 amino acids. The chain's CDR3 is CASSFRGGGGTEAFF. In DNA, the CDR3 is TGTGCCAGCAGCTTCAGGGGCGGGGGGGGCACTGAAGCTTTCTTT. The complete variable domain, with remaining parts taken from reference TRBV7-8 and TRBJ1-1, reads GAGVSQSPRYKVAKRGQDVALRCDPISGHVSLFWYQQALGQGPEFLTYFQNEAQLDKSGLPSDRFFAERPEGSVSTLKIQRTQQEDSAVYLCASSFRGGGGTEAFFGQGTRLTVV.

CDR3 DNA sequence: TGTGCCAGCAGTTCTCACGAGGGAGGGGCCCGCTACGAGCAGTACTTC. Translated: CASSSHEGGARYEQYF. This chain connects TRBV7-9 to TRBJ2-7, with 7 bases lining up with TRBD2. CDR3 size: 16 residues. Germline-derived CDR1 and CDR2 are SEHNR and FQNEAQ (reference sequence). Unmatched junction bases numbered 14, after V lost 6 bases and J lost 3 bases.

The chain recombines TRBV20-1 with TRBJ2-7, with 12 bases identical to TRBD2. V trimming: 3 bases; J trimming: 5 bases; junction bases outside the gene matches: 5. Germline loops: CDR1 DFQATT, CDR2 SNEGSKA (reference sequence). This CDR3 region has 14 residues. DNA for the CDR3: TGCAGTGCTAGGGCTAGCGGGAGGGCTCACGAGCAGTACTTC. Residues: CSARASGRAHEQYF.

The rearrangement uses TRBV30 and TRBJ1-1; 7 bases match TRBD1. The CDR3 is 13 amino acids. Trimming removed 7 bases from V and 5 bases from J; junction bases left unmatched: 10. Germline V gene lookup returns CDR1 GTSNPN and CDR2 SVGIG (reference sequence). In DNA, the CDR3 is TGTGCCTCCCACACAGGGGCCCTAACTGAAGCTTTCTTT. Translated, it gives CASHTGALTEAFF.

This chain uses TRBV6-2 or TRBV6-3 with TRBJ2-3; 8 bases align to TRBD1. Germline loops: CDR1 MNHEY, CDR2 SVGEGT. V shed 1 base and J 5 bases; nucleotides not matched to a gene: 5. There are 15 residues in the CDR3. The DNA for the CDR3 is TGTGCCAGCAGTTACTATGACAGGGGTGAAGATACGCAGTATTTT. This sequence encodes CASSYYDRGEDTQYF.

The rearrangement uses TRBV4-1 and TRBJ1-1; TRBD1 agrees at 7 bases. Germline V gene lookup returns CDR1 MGHRA and CDR2 YSYEKL. The V and J ends lost 1 base and 5 bases, in that order; junction bases with no gene match: 7. This CDR3 is built from 15 residues. This chain's CDR3 is CASSQVYDRATEAFF. For the CDR3, the DNA is TGCGCCAGCAGCCAAGTTTACGACAGGGCGACTGAAGCTTTCTTT.

The chain combines TRBV12-3 or TRBV12-4 with TRBJ1-2; possibly TRBD1 for D (6 bases). The CDR3 covers 14 residues. The V end was cut by 2 bases, the J end by 6 bases, with 13 bases between. The CDR3 protein is CASSLPGDGNGYTF. In DNA, the CDR3 is TGTGCCAGCAGTTTACCAGGGGACGGAAATGGCTACACCTTC.

This clonotype has a handful of counts. This rearrangement joins TRBV20-1 to TRBJ2-7; D may match TRBD1 or TRBD2 (6 bases each). Germline lookup yields CDR1 DFQATT and CDR2 SNEGSKA (reference sequence). Trimming cost V 0 bases and J 3 bases, with 15 bases left between them. This CDR3 is built from 15 residues. CDR3 sequence reads: CSARDRGLGGYEQYF. CDR3 DNA: TGCAGTGCTAGAGATCGGGGGCTGGGGGGCTACGAGCAGTACTTC.

This clonotype has at least ten counts. This chain links TRBV5-6 with TRBJ2-7; 12 positions match TRBD1. The germline gives CDR1 SGHDT, CDR2 YYEEEE. The CDR3 spans 14 residues. The V segment lost 4 bases and the J segment 6 bases; nucleotides outside the gene matches: 5. DNA of the CDR3: TGTGCCAGCAGCCCCGGGACAGGGGGCGCCGAGCAGTACTTC. This sequence encodes CASSPGTGGAEQYF.

The rearrangement uses TRBV7-6 and TRBJ2-3; 8 positions match TRBD2. CDR1 SGHVS and CDR2 FNYEAQ come from the germline V gene. The CDR3 sequence is 14 residues long. The V segment lost 1 base and the J segment 4 bases; nucleotides outside the gene matches: 1. The CDR3 spells CASSLGLAPDTQYF. Written as DNA, the CDR3 is TGTGCCAGCAGCTTAGGACTAGCGCCAGATACGCAGTATTTT.

The chain carries TRBV27 and TRBJ2-1, with a possible D match to TRBD1 (5 bases). V was pared by 3 bases and J by 8 bases, with 17 bases between. The CDR3 runs to 15 residues. CDR1 is MNHEY, CDR2 SMNVEV, per germline (reference sequence). The CDR3 DNA reads as TGTGCCAGCAGTTTTAAAGGACACCGGGTATATGAGCAGTTCTTC. This encodes CASSFKGHRVYEQFF.

The rearrangement links TRBV7-2 to TRBJ1-5, with D maybe TRBD1 (5 bases). V lost 3 bases, J lost 8 bases, and 11 bases lay in between. CDR1 and CDR2 from the germline V gene are SGHTA and FQGNSA. The CDR3 covers 13 residues. CDR3 amino acids: CASSLVGVEPQHF. As DNA, the CDR3 is TGTGCCAGCAGCTTGGTAGGGGTAGAGCCCCAGCATTTT. Using reference TRBV7-2 and TRBJ1-5 for the parts outside the CDR3, the full variable domain is GAGVSQSPSNKVTEKGKDVELRCDPISGHTALYWYRQSLGQGLEFLIYFQGNSAPDKSGLPSDRFSAERTGGSVSTLTIQRTQQEDSAVYLCASSLVGVEPQHFGDGTRLSIL.